The 13 T cell receptor beta chains reported below all come from one sample, sequenced in a study of identical twins' blood T cells. TCRdb reanalysed the 5' RACE reads using MiXCR and keeps one entry per CDR3 protein. This table has a few hundred thousand distinct CDR3 sequences, around 30% appearing once. Sequencing input: PBMCs. Receptors originate from a woman aged 18-49 years in good health.

This clonotype showed up just once. This chain links TRBV7-2 with TRBJ1-4; D is unclear. In germline, CDR1 is SGHTA, CDR2 FQGNSA. Trimming cost V 2 bases and J 7 bases, with 17 bases left between them. The CDR3 covers 16 residues. The CDR3 region has the DNA TGTGCCAGCAGCTTATCCCGGACGGACGAAAGTGAAAAACTGTTTTTT. Translating it yields CASSLSRTDESEKLFF.

This chain uses TRBV12-5 with TRBJ1-2; possible D gene TRBD1, 5 bases. Germline V gene lookup returns CDR1 LGHNT and CDR2 FRNRAP. V was trimmed by 2 bases and J by 1 base, leaving 14 bases between them. The CDR3 has 16 residues. CDR3 nucleotide sequence: TGTGCTAGTGGTTTGCGTGTACAGGACTTTAACTATGGCTACACCTTC. As protein: CASGLRVQDFNYGYTF.

In its sample, this clonotype was seen a few times. This chain joins TRBV16 and TRBJ1-3; possibly TRBD1 for D (5 bases). Germline V gene lookup returns CDR1 KGHSY and CDR2 FQNENV. This CDR3 has 16 amino acids. V was pared by 0 bases and J by 3 bases, with 12 bases between. The CDR3 sequence: CASSQSAGLSGNTIYF. CDR3 sequence (DNA): TGTGCCAGCAGCCAATCTGCAGGGTTAAGTGGAAACACCATATATTTT.

This rearrangement joins TRBV7-2 to TRBJ2-2; TRBD2 aligns across 13 bases. Germline-derived CDR1 and CDR2 are SGHTA and FQGNSA. There are 16 residues in the CDR3. With 2 bases clipped from V and 6 bases from J, the junction kept 3 bases outside the gene matches. CDR3 loop: CASSLWGLAGSGELFF. The CDR3 region has the DNA TGTGCCAGCAGCTTATGGGGACTAGCGGGATCCGGGGAGCTGTTTTTT.

This clonotype has just a few counts. This rearrangement joins TRBV12-3 or TRBV12-4 to TRBJ1-5; no definite D call. The ends were cut back, 0 bases at V and 0 bases at J, with 9 bases in the middle. The CDR3 loop spans 16 amino acids. The CDR3 sequence: CASSLAAGSSNQPQHF. The CDR3 nucleotides are TGTGCCAGCAGTTTAGCGGCCGGGAGTAGCAATCAGCCCCAGCATTTT.

The table lists this clonotype with many counts. This sequence joins TRBV29-1 and TRBJ2-2; D is possibly TRBD1 (5 bases). Trimming removed 4 bases at V and 6 bases at J, with 18 bases between. This CDR3 contains 15 residues. CDR1 SQVTM and CDR2 ANQGSEA come from the germline V gene. This chain's CDR3 is CSVGAGWAMAGELFF. CDR3 coding DNA: TGCAGCGTTGGGGCAGGGTGGGCAATGGCCGGGGAGCTGTTTTTT.

This clonotype showed up many times. The junction departs from germline at one end; a sequencing error may be responsible. The chain combines TRBV5-1 with TRBJ2-2; 7 bases map to TRBD1. The CDR3 has 15 residues. CDR1 and CDR2 (germline): SGHRS, YFSETQ. This CDR3 is CASSLGTANTGELFF. In DNA form, the CDR3 reads TGTGCCAGCAGCTTAGGGACAGCGAACACCGGGGAGCTGTTTTTT.

There are many counts of this clonotype. The genes are TRBV20-1 and TRBJ1-2; D gene uncertain. Trimming took off 5 bases at V and 5 bases at J, with 3 bases between the two ends. The CDR3 is 9 amino acids. Germline CDR1 is DFQATT and CDR2 is SNEGSKA (reference sequence). The CDR3 region is CSAPYGYTF. Written as DNA, the CDR3 is TGCAGTGCTCCTTATGGCTACACCTTC.

This clonotype was counted only a few times. This chain uses TRBV9 with TRBJ2-3, with D tentatively TRBD1 (5 bases). From germline, CDR1 is SGDLS and CDR2 YYNGEE. There are 16 residues in the CDR3. Trimming left V 4 bases short and J 0 bases short, with 15 bases between. The CDR3 region is CASSPEPDMSTDTQYF. The CDR3 DNA is TGTGCCAGCAGCCCGGAACCGGACATGAGCACAGATACGCAGTATTTT.

This clonotype was observed once. The chain employs TRBV3-1 and TRBJ1-1; D is ambiguous. Germline assignment: CDR1 LGHDT and CDR2 YNNKEL (reference sequence). The CDR3 is made up of 16 amino acids. The V end lost 0 bases, the J end lost 5 bases, and 16 bases lay between the germline ends. The CDR3 reads CASSQDGKGVRTEAFF. DNA for the CDR3: TGTGCCAGCAGCCAAGATGGGAAGGGAGTGAGAACTGAAGCTTTCTTT.

In this sample, this clonotype turned up a few times. The chain employs TRBV11-3 and TRBJ2-1, with a weak D call TRBD1 (6 bases). V was trimmed by 2 bases and J by 7 bases, leaving 6 bases between them. Germline CDR1 reads SGHNT; CDR2 reads YENEEA. This CDR3 has 12 amino acids. The CDR3, as DNA: TGTGCCAGCAGCTTACAGGGGAATGAGCAGTTCTTC. It specifies CASSLQGNEQFF.

CDR3 sequence (DNA): TGCGCCAGCACTCGACCCAGGGAAAACACTGAAGCTTTCTTT. This translates into CASTRPRENTEAFF. This chain links TRBV23-1 with TRBJ1-1, with a tentative D call TRBD1 (5 bases). TRBV23-1 is placed among ORFs of uncertain function. This CDR3 contains 14 residues. V shed 7 bases and J shed 2 bases, with 14 bases lying between them.

The chain is built from TRBV29-1 and TRBJ2-7; D may correspond to TRBD1 or TRBD2 (5 bases each). V dropped 7 bases and J dropped 4 bases, with 14 bases sitting between them. The CDR3 is 12 residues long. Germline V gene lookup returns CDR1 SQVTM and CDR2 ANQGSEA. This chain's CDR3 is CSANYEGYEQYF. CDR3 DNA: TGCAGCGCAAACTACGAGGGGTACGAGCAGTACTTC.